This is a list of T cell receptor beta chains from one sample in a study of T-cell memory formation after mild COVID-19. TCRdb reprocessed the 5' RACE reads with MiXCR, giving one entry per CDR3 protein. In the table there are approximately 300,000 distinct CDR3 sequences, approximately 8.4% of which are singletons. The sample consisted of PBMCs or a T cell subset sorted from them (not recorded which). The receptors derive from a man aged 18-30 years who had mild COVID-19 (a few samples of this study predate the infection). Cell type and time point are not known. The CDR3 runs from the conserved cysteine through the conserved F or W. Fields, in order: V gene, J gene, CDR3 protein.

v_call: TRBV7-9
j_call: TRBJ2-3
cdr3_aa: CASSFGQGRDTQYF

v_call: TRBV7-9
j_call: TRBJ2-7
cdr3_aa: CASSLIQGYEQYF

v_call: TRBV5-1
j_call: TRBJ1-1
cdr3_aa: CASSLVGLLRGDTEAFF

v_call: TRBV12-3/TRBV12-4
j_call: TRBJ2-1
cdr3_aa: CASSLRDRSSYNEQFF

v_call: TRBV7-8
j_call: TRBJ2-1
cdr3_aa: CASSLDHGDYNEQFF

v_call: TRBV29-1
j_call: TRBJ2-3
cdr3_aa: CSVDIGGLTDTQYF

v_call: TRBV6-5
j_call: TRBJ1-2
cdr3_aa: CASSVNRALYGYTF

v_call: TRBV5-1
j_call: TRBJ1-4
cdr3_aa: CASSLDSGDEKLFF

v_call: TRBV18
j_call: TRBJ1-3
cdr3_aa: CASSPNWGYSGNTIYF

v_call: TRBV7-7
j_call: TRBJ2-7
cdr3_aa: CASSPDGRFYEQYF

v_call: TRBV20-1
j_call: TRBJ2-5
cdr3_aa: CSSPGRGQETQYF

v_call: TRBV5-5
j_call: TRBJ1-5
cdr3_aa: CASSNRQGWDQPQHF

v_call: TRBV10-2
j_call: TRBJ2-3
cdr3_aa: CASSERGHTQYF

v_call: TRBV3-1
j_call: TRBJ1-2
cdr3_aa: CASSQERQGFHGYTF

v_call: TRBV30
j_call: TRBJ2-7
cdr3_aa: CAWRFGPAYEQYF

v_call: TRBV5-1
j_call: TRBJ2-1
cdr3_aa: CASSGRQGVSNEQFF

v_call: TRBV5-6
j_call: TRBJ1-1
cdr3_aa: CASSFTGAMNTEAFF

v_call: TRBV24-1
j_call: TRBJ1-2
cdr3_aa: CATSGGYGYTF

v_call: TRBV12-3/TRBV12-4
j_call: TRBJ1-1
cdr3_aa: CASSLLWDEAFF

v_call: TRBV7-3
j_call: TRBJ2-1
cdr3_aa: CASSRGPASGGYNEQFF

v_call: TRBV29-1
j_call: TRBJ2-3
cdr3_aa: CSVVGTGVATQYF

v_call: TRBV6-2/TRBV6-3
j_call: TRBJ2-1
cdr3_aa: CASSTSGGGNEQFF